A selection of T cell receptor beta chains follows, all from one sample in a study of blood T cell repertoires in COVID-19. The table came from immunoSEQ multiplex PCR; TCRdb's copy has only in-frame clones and leaves some out. The sample lists approximately 100,000 clones; 65% to 90% were seen once. Sequenced input: peripheral blood. Receptor source: a woman aged 80 or over with active or convalescent COVID-19. CDR3s include the opening cysteine and the closing phenylalanine or tryptophan. D genes are given only for firm matches. Clone sizes are given selectively: once, few, many, or a class where the clone is expanded.

J gene: TRBJ2-2
clone size: .
V gene: TRBV5-4
D gene: .
CDR3 DNA: TGTGCCAGCAGCTTATCCACTGCGAACACCGGGGAGCTGTTTTTT
CDR3 protein: CASSLSTANTGELFF

J gene: TRBJ2-1
clone size: few
V gene: TRBV27
D gene: .
CDR3 DNA: TGTGCCAGCAGCTCAATTGCGGGTCGTAGCTCCTACAATGAGCAGTTCTTC
CDR3 protein: CASSSIAGRSSYNEQFF

J gene: TRBJ1-5
clone size: once
V gene: TRBV18
D gene: .
CDR3 DNA: TGTGCCAGCTCTATTTCCCAGGGTAACAATCAGCCCCAGCATTTT
CDR3 protein: CASSISQGNNQPQHF

J gene: TRBJ2-1
clone size: .
V gene: TRBV9
D gene: TRBD1
CDR3 DNA: TGTGCCAGCAGCGTTGGACAGGGGTCCTACAATGAGCAGTTCTTC
CDR3 protein: CASSVGQGSYNEQFF

J gene: TRBJ2-3
clone size: .
V gene: TRBV18
D gene: TRBD2
CDR3 DNA: TGTGCCAGCTCACCACCGAGACTAGCGGGTTCAGATACGCAGTATTTT
CDR3 protein: CASSPPRLAGSDTQYF

J gene: TRBJ2-1
clone size: .
V gene: TRBV6-5
D gene: TRBD2
CDR3 DNA: TGTGCCAGCAGAGGACTAGCGGGAGTTAATGAGCAGTTCTTC
CDR3 protein: CASRGLAGVNEQFF

J gene: TRBJ2-6
clone size: .
V gene: TRBV7-3
D gene: TRBD2
CDR3 DNA: TGTGCCAGCAGCTACGGGACTAGCGGGAGTACTGGGGCCAACGTCCTGACTTTC
CDR3 protein: CASSYGTSGSTGANVLTF

J gene: TRBJ2-2
clone size: .
V gene: TRBV18
D gene: TRBD1
CDR3 DNA: TGTGCCAGCTCACCGGGGACAGGGCACACCGGGGAGCTGTTTTTT
CDR3 protein: CASSPGTGHTGELFF

J gene: TRBJ2-2
clone size: .
V gene: TRBV11-3
D gene: .
CDR3 DNA: TGTGCCAGCAGCTTAGATCGGGGCACCGGGGAGCTGTTTTTT
CDR3 protein: CASSLDRGTGELFF

J gene: TRBJ2-7
clone size: .
V gene: TRBV28
D gene: .
CDR3 DNA: TGTGCCAGCAGATTCAGGGCCCCCGGCGAGCAGTACTTC
CDR3 protein: CASRFRAPGEQYF

J gene: TRBJ1-5
clone size: .
V gene: TRBV27
D gene: .
CDR3 DNA: TGTGCCAGCGTTCGAGGGCACAATCAGCCCCAGCATTTT
CDR3 protein: CASVRGHNQPQHF

J gene: TRBJ1-6
clone size: .
V gene: TRBV2
D gene: TRBD1
CDR3 DNA: TGTGCCAGCACTTATACAGGGGGCGACTCACCCCTCCACTTT
CDR3 protein: CASTYTGGDSPLHF

J gene: TRBJ2-2
clone size: .
V gene: TRBV3-1/TRBV3-2
D gene: .
CDR3 DNA: TGTGCCAGCAGCCGCAGGGGCGGGGAGCTGTTTTTT
CDR3 protein: CASSRRGGELFF

J gene: TRBJ1-2
clone size: .
V gene: TRBV5-4
D gene: .
CDR3 DNA: TGTGCCAGCAGCTTGGGGTGGGGGCCCTCTGGCTACACCTTC
CDR3 protein: CASSLGWGPSGYTF

J gene: TRBJ1-2
clone size: .
V gene: TRBV7-9
D gene: .
CDR3 DNA: TGTGCCAGCAGCTTAAATCGGGGATTAGGCTATGGCTACACCTTC
CDR3 protein: CASSLNRGLGYGYTF

J gene: TRBJ2-1
clone size: .
V gene: TRBV5-8
D gene: TRBD1
CDR3 DNA: TGTGCCAGCAGCACAAAAGGGACAGTATACAATGAGCAGTTCTTC
CDR3 protein: CASSTKGTVYNEQFF